Below are 2 T cell receptor beta chains sequenced from a single sample in a study of regulatory T cells in long-lasting Graves disease. This sample's time point: persistent/refractory GD, antithyroid drugs over 5 years with positive TRAb. RNA isolated from PBMCs was used to make the TCR library. To make TCR beta libraries, researchers used iRepertoire HTBI primers and Arm-PCR of CDR3 regions. TCRdb reanalysed the multiplex PCR reads using MiXCR and keeps one entry per CDR3 protein. The top ten hold 14% of the sample, which has 350,000 to 500,000 distinct CDR3 sequences, under 25% seen once. This specimen consisted of peripheral blood mononuclear cells (PBMCs), obtained when the disease was refractory, from a patient treated with antithyroid drugs. The source is a female donor with Graves disease.

This clonotype was seen ten or more times. The chain joins TRBV7-9 to TRBJ2-2, with 9 bases identical to TRBD2. Losses at the gene ends were 3 bases for V and 5 bases for J; bases not matched to a gene: 7. Germline CDR1 reads SEHNR; CDR2 reads FQNEAQ (reference sequence). There are 16 residues in the CDR3. CDR3 sequence reads: CASSFLAGAGTGELFF. In nucleotides, the CDR3 is TGTGCCAGCAGCTTCTTAGCGGGAGCGGGGACCGGGGAGCTGTTTTTT.

The chain carries TRBV4-1 and TRBJ2-4; TRBD1 is a possible D gene (5 bases). Per germline, CDR1 MGHRA and CDR2 YSYEKL. V dropped 0 bases and J dropped 2 bases, with 8 bases sitting between them. There are 15 residues in the CDR3. CDR3 sequence (DNA): TGCGCCAGCAGCCAAGATAAGGGGACCAAAAACATTCAGTACTTC. This gives the protein CASSQDKGTKNIQYF.